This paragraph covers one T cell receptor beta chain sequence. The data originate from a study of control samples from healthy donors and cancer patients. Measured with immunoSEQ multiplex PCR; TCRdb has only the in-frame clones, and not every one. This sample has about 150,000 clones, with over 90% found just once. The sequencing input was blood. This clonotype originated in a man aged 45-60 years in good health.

CDR3: CARPGYRLGNQPQHF. Here the CDR3 DNA reads TGTGCCAGACCGGGTTACAGGCTCGGCAATCAGCCCCAGCATTTT. The chain combines TRBV2 with TRBJ1-5, with D maybe TRBD1 (5 bases). The CDR3 totals 15 residues. The germline V and J ends were trimmed by 9 bases and 2 bases, with 17 bases remaining between them. Per the germline V gene, CDR1 is SNHLY and CDR2 is FYNNEI. The full variable domain, rest sourced from reference TRBV2 and TRBJ1-5, is EPEVTQTPSHQVTQMGQEVILRCVPISNHLYFYWYRQILGQKVEFLVSFYNNEISEKSEIFDDQFSVERPDGSNFTLKIRSTKLEDSAMYFCARPGYRLGNQPQHFGDGTRLSIL.